This T cell receptor (beta chain) stems from a study of blood T cell repertoires in COVID-19. Authors' processing steps: Reference gene primer amplification gave nucleated cell count estimates. Method: immunoSEQ multiplex PCR; TCRdb's copy keeps in-frame clones and lacks some. V and J calls and clone size are as listed in that table; D and trimming were resolved from the DNA. The repertoire holds about 200,000 clones, with about 87% as singletons. The CDR3 sequence is 14 residues long. The germline V gene encodes CDR1 KGHSH and CDR2 LQKENI. V lost 4 bases, J lost 1 base, and 9 bases lay in between. The sequencing sample was made of PBMCs or T cells enriched from blood (not recorded which). V gene TRBV18 combines with J gene TRBJ2-3; maybe TRBD2 (5 bases). This TCR came from a man between 25 and 39 years old who had recovered from COVID-19. Written as DNA, the CDR3 is TGTGCCAGCTCACAATCAGCGGGCACAGATACGCAGTATTTT. Its protein is CASSQSAGTDTQYF.